This passage covers 27 T cell receptor beta chains from one sample sequenced in a study of vaccination and CD4 T cells after COVID-19. The time point here: late sampling 161 to 241 days after vaccination in three convalescent patients. TCRdb redid the calling of the PCR reads with MiXCR, one entry per CDR3 protein. The profile shows roughly 30,000 distinct CDR3 sequences, around 53% of them singletons. Sample: CD4+ T cells from blood, taken about 7 months after SARS-CoV-2 vaccination. Receptors originate from a human donor who had recovered from COVID-19.

This clonotype has a single count. This rearrangement joins TRBV6-1 to TRBJ2-4; either TRBD1 or TRBD2 may supply D (5 bases each). V gave up 2 bases and J gave up 0 bases, with 11 bases separating them. Germline V lookup: CDR1 MNHNS, CDR2 SASEGT. CDR3 length: 16 residues. CDR3 bases: TGTGCCAGCAGTGAATGGTTAGGGACAGCCAAAAACATTCAGTACTTC. This gives the protein CASSEWLGTAKNIQYF.

The sample holds a few counts of this clonotype. The chain has TRBV7-6 and TRBJ2-7; the D is unclear. Germline loops: CDR1 SGHVS, CDR2 FNYEAQ. The CDR3 sequence is 14 residues long. Deletions cut 1 base from V and 2 bases from J, with 9 bases between. This CDR3 reads CASSLEVSTYEQYF. The CDR3 nucleotides read TGTGCCAGCAGCTTAGAAGTCAGTACCTACGAGCAGTACTTC. The full variable domain, its missing parts supplied by reference TRBV7-6 and TRBJ2-7, is GAGVSQSPRYKVTKRGQDVALRCDPISGHVSLYWYRQALGQGPEFLTYFNYEAQQDKSGLPNDRFSAERPEGSISTLTIQRTEQRDSAMYRCASSLEVSTYEQYFGPGTRLTVT.

This clonotype was counted a few times. The V and J genes are TRBV6-1 and TRBJ1-2; TRBD1 might be the D (5 bases). This CDR3 spans 14 amino acids. V gave up 7 bases and J gave up 8 bases, with 20 bases separating them. Per germline, CDR1 MNHNS and CDR2 SASEGT. Here the CDR3 DNA reads TGTGCCAGCACCTCCCCAGGGTTGGGTCTCGGCTACACCTTC. It yields the protein CASTSPGLGLGYTF.

The chain joins TRBV20-1 to TRBJ2-7; D call uncertain. This CDR3 is built from 14 residues. CDR1 is DFQATT, CDR2 SNEGSKA, per germline (reference sequence). V was pared by 3 bases and J by 5 bases, with 17 bases between. CDR3 nucleotides: TGCAGTGCTAGTAGTGACGCCTTGGGGAACGAGCAGTACTTC. Protein sequence: CSASSDALGNEQYF.

The chain carries TRBV4-1 and TRBJ1-2; D unresolved. Germline CDR1 MGHRA, CDR2 YSYEKL. Trimming removed 4 bases at V and 0 bases at J, with 15 bases between. The CDR3 has 16 residues. The CDR3 sequence is CASSLVPPTSNYGYTF. DNA for the CDR3: TGCGCCAGCAGCCTCGTGCCGCCTACTTCTAACTATGGCTACACCTTC.

The chain has TRBV28 and TRBJ1-2; 7 bases map to TRBD1. With V trimmed by 5 bases and J by 3 bases, 9 bases remained unmatched. Per the germline V gene, CDR1 is MDHEN and CDR2 is SYDVKM. The CDR3 is 15 residues long. The CDR3 reads CASSPWTGRDYGYTF. CDR3 DNA sequence: TGTGCCAGCAGTCCGTGGACAGGTAGGGACTATGGCTACACCTTC.

The genes are TRBV5-5 and TRBJ1-2, with D possibly being TRBD1 (5 bases). The V gene's germline CDR1 is SGHKS and CDR2 YYEKEE (reference sequence). CDR3 length equals 13 residues. Trimming cost V 4 bases and J 3 bases, with 10 bases left between them. The CDR3 DNA reads as TGTGCCAGCAGCCCAGGGAGCGACTATGGCTACACCTTC. This encodes CASSPGSDYGYTF.

V is TRBV20-1 and J is TRBJ1-1; D is unresolved. This CDR3 spans 12 amino acids. Trimming shortened V by 3 bases and J by 1 base, and 6 bases separated the two germline ends. The germline CDR1 and CDR2 sequences are DFQATT and SNEGSKA (reference sequence). This chain's CDR3 is CSASQRNTEAFF. The CDR3 coding sequence is TGCAGTGCTAGCCAGAGGAACACTGAAGCTTTCTTT.

This clonotype turned up a few times. V gene TRBV7-9 combines with J gene TRBJ2-1; maybe TRBD1 (6 bases). CDR1 is SEHNR and CDR2 is FQNEAQ in the germline V gene (reference sequence). The ends were cut back, 1 base at V and 7 bases at J, with 20 bases in the middle. The CDR3 sequence is 17 residues long. In DNA, the CDR3 is TGTGCCAGCAGCTTAGTTGCAGGGGATTATGTCGGGAATGAGCAGTTCTTC. As protein: CASSLVAGDYVGNEQFF. Complete variable domain (other parts from reference TRBV7-9 and TRBJ2-1): DTGVSQNPRHKITKRGQNVTFRCDPISEHNRLYWYRQTLGQGPEFLTYFQNEAQLEKSRLLSDRFSAERPKGSFSTLEIQRTEQGDSAMYLCASSLVAGDYVGNEQFFGPGTRLTVL.

This clonotype was detected only a few times. J is TRBJ2-1 and V is TRBV28, with 7 bases fitting TRBD2. V shed 2 bases, J shed 10 bases, and the junction held 5 bases outside the gene matches. Germline lookup yields CDR1 MDHEN and CDR2 SYDVKM. This CDR3 has 13 amino acids. CDR3 nucleotide sequence: TGTGCCAGCAGTTTACCTCGGGGAGGGGAGCAGTTCTTC. This codes for CASSLPRGGEQFF.

The gene calls are TRBV20-1 and TRBJ1-6; D ambiguous. Germline V lookup: CDR1 DFQATT, CDR2 SNEGSKA (reference sequence). The CDR3 sequence is 15 residues long. V was pared by 3 bases and J by 0 bases, with 9 bases between. The CDR3 spells CSASGRSSYNSPLHF. CDR3 bases: TGCAGTGCTAGCGGGCGGAGCTCCTATAATTCACCCCTCCACTTT.

The chain employs TRBV6-1 and TRBJ1-1, with unresolved D. The CDR3 is made up of 12 amino acids. Germline CDR1 MNHNS, CDR2 SASEGT. V dropped 6 bases and J dropped 1 base, with 6 bases sitting between them. DNA for the CDR3: TGTGCCAGCAGGGCAGGGAACACTGAAGCTTTCTTT. It is translated as CASRAGNTEAFF.

The chain recombines TRBV2 with TRBJ2-7; 11 positions match TRBD1. Germline CDR1 and CDR2: SNHLY and FYNNEI. V gave up 4 bases and J gave up 6 bases; unmatched junction bases: 14. The CDR3 loop spans 17 amino acids. This chain's CDR3 is CASSVGQGAFTASEQYF. In DNA, the CDR3 is TGTGCCAGCAGTGTCGGACAGGGGGCATTCACAGCGAGCGAGCAGTACTTC.

This clonotype was seen only a few times. The rearrangement joins TRBV6-5 to TRBJ2-1; D tentatively reads TRBD1 or TRBD2 (5 bases each). V was cut by 3 bases and J by 3 bases, with 9 bases left in between. CDR3 length: 14 residues. CDR1 is MNHEY and CDR2 is SVGAGI in the germline V gene. The CDR3 bases are TGTGCCAGCAGTTATGGGGGAATCTACAATGAGCAGTTCTTC. Its protein is CASSYGGIYNEQFF.

The chain has TRBV5-6 and TRBJ1-1; D perhaps matches TRBD1 (6 bases). The CDR3 totals 13 residues. In germline, CDR1 is SGHDT, CDR2 YYEEEE. Trimming removed 2 bases from V and 4 bases from J, with 9 bases in between. CDR3 in amino acids: CASSLGGPTEAFF. Here the CDR3 DNA reads TGTGCCAGCAGCTTAGGGGGGCCCACTGAAGCTTTCTTT.

This clonotype was seen a handful of times. The rearrangement joins TRBV7-6 to TRBJ2-2; D gene uncertain. The CDR3 sequence is 14 residues long. V was trimmed by 2 bases and J by 1 base, leaving 5 bases between them. Germline CDR1 is SGHVS and CDR2 is FNYEAQ. CDR3 region: CASSLRVNTGELFF. CDR3 nucleotides: TGTGCCAGCAGCTTAAGAGTGAACACCGGGGAGCTGTTTTTT.

The genes are TRBV21-1 and TRBJ2-7; the listed D gene, TRBD1, was not tested against the DNA. TRBV21-1 is reported as a pseudogene. The CDR3 is made up of 17 amino acids. The CDR3 protein is CASSKGIRDLSSYEQYF. The CDR3 DNA is TGTGCCAGCAGCAAAGGAATACGGGATCTTAGCTCCTACGAGCAGTACTTC.

V usage is TRBV7-8 and J usage is TRBJ1-5, with D possibly matching TRBD1 (6 bases). This CDR3 comprises 14 residues. Germline V gene sequence: CDR1 SGHVS, CDR2 FQNEAQ. Trimming stripped 5 bases from V and 6 bases from J, with 14 bases between. CDR3 nucleotide sequence: TGTGCCAGCAGCCTCCGGGACAATCTTCAGCCCCAGCATTTT. Protein: CASSLRDNLQPQHF.

This rearrangement joins TRBV20-1 to TRBJ2-1, with D perhaps TRBD1 or TRBD2 (5 bases each). The germline V gene has CDR1 DFQATT and CDR2 SNEGSKA (reference sequence). CDR3 length: 15 amino acids. V was pared by 4 bases and J by 0 bases, with 13 bases between. The CDR3 reads CSATDPGSSYNEQFF. The CDR3 DNA is TGCAGTGCTACCGACCCAGGGAGCTCCTACAATGAGCAGTTCTTC.

A few counts support this clonotype. This sequence joins TRBV7-8 and TRBJ2-1; a weak D match, TRBD2 (6 bases). Germline V gene data show CDR1 as SGHVS and CDR2 as FQNEAQ. Trimming removed 1 base at V and 4 bases at J, with 14 bases between. This CDR3 contains 16 residues. CDR3 in DNA: TGTGCCAGCAGCTTAGGCGGGTCAGGAGGGTACAATGAGCAGTTCTTC. Translation: CASSLGGSGGYNEQFF.

A remark on this clonotype: A read error may produce the germline difference seen at one junction end. V gene TRBV7-3 combines with J gene TRBJ2-3; D call uncertain. Germline V gives CDR1 SGHTA, CDR2 FQGTGA. This CDR3 is built from 13 residues. The DNA for the CDR3 is TGTGCCAGCAGCACGACTCTAACAGATACGCAATATTTT. This encodes CASSTTLTDTQYF.

The V and J genes are TRBV28 and TRBJ2-7, with D possibly matching TRBD1 (7 bases). Trimming cost V 7 bases and J 2 bases, with 21 bases left between them. Germline CDR1 and CDR2: MDHEN and SYDVKM. CDR3 size: 16 residues. This CDR3 is CASTEGGSGGTYEQYF. CDR3 bases: TGTGCCAGCACCGAAGGGGGGTCAGGGGGTACCTACGAGCAGTACTTC.

The V and J genes are TRBV20-1 and TRBJ2-1; TRBD2 might be the D (6 bases). V was clipped by 3 bases and J by 0 bases, with 9 bases between them. This CDR3 has 14 residues. From germline, CDR1 is DFQATT and CDR2 SNEGSKA (reference sequence). The CDR3 spells CSASPGGSYNEQFF. CDR3 nucleotides: TGCAGTGCTAGTCCCGGGGGCTCCTACAATGAGCAGTTCTTC.

The rearrangement links TRBV20-1 to TRBJ2-1, with 8 positions matching TRBD2. With 6 bases clipped from V and 1 base from J, the junction kept 5 bases outside the gene matches. CDR1 is DFQATT and CDR2 is SNEGSKA in the germline V gene (reference sequence). CDR3 length: 14 amino acids. The CDR3, as DNA: TGCAGTGCCAACGCGGGAGGATCCTACAATGAGCAGTTCTTC. Amino acid sequence: CSANAGGSYNEQFF.

This chain joins TRBV20-1 and TRBJ2-1; D call uncertain. V was trimmed by 5 bases and J by 8 bases, leaving 13 bases between them. The CDR3 is 12 amino acids. CDR1 is DFQATT and CDR2 is SNEGSKA in the germline V gene (reference sequence). The CDR3 nucleotides read TGCAGTGCTGAATACGGGCACGATGAGCAGTTCTTC. This codes for CSAEYGHDEQFF.

The J gene is TRBJ2-7, the V gene TRBV6-1, with TRBD1 identical over 9 bases. The CDR3 has 16 residues. Trimming cost V 3 bases and J 8 bases; bases outside gene matches: 14. CDR1 and CDR2 (germline): MNHNS, SASEGT. CDR3 sequence reads: CASSDRTGASLGKQYF. The CDR3 DNA reads TGTGCCAGCAGTGATCGGACAGGGGCGTCCCTAGGCAAGCAGTACTTC.

The chain links TRBV6-1 to TRBJ2-5, with D possibly TRBD1 on 6 matching bases. The CDR3 has 13 amino acids. Germline assignment: CDR1 MNHNS and CDR2 SASEGT. With 5 bases removed from V and 5 bases from J, the gap between germline ends came to 12 bases. The CDR3 DNA follows: TGTGCCAGCAGTAACAGGGAAGGTGAGACCCAGTACTTC. This sequence encodes CASSNREGETQYF.